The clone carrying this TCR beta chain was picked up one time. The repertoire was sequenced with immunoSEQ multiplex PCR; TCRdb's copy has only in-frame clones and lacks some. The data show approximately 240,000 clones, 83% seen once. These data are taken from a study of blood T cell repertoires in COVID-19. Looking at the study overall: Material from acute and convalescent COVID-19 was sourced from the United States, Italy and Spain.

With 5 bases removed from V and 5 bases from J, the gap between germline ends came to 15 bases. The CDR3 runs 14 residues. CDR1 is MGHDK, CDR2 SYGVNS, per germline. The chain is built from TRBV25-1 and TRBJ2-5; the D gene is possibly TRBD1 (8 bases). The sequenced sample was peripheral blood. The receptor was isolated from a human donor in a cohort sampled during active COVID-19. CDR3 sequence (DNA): TGTGCCAGCAGTCTCTCACAGGGGGGGGAGACCCAGTACTTC. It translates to CASSLSQGGETQYF.